These 22 T cell receptor beta chains share one sample of origin, sequenced in a study of OX40 agonist ivuxolimab in advanced cancers. Profiled with immunoSEQ multiplex PCR; TCRdb holds only in-frame clones, not every one. The sample contains about 42,000 clones, about 82% of which appear only once. The specimen was CD4+ or CD8+ T cells sorted from blood, collected in a trial of the OX40 agonist ivuxolimab. These receptors all stem from an adult with an advanced solid tumor such as melanoma, head and neck, liver or kidney cancer.

The rearrangement joins TRBV25-1 to TRBJ1-1; no definite D call. V lost 1 base and J lost 1, with 4 bases in between. The CDR3 is made up of 13 amino acids. The germline V gene has CDR1 MGHDK and CDR2 SYGVNS. The CDR3 DNA follows: TGTGCCAGCAGTGAATTTCGGAACACTGAAGCTTTCTTT. Its translation is CASSEFRNTEAFF.

By frequency in the sample, this clone is medium-sized. The chain recombines TRBV7-9 with TRBJ2-1; D unclear. From germline, CDR1 is SEHNR and CDR2 FQNEAQ (reference sequence). Trimming shortened V by 1 base and J by 5 bases, and 3 bases separated the two germline ends. This CDR3 has 12 residues. The CDR3 reads CASSLVHNEQFF. DNA of the CDR3: TGTGCCAGCAGCTTAGTCCACAATGAGCAGTTCTTC.

The rearrangement uses TRBV6-4 and TRBJ1-4, with D uncertain. The CDR3 is 16 amino acids. From germline, CDR1 is MRHNA and CDR2 SNTAGT. Trimming cost V 0 bases and J 7 bases, with 15 bases left between them. Written as DNA, the CDR3 is TGTGCCAGCAGTGACTCGTTATCTTCGGTCGGTGAAAAACTGTTTTTT. The encoded protein is CASSDSLSSVGEKLFF.

The chain uses TRBV6-1 and TRBJ2-7, with D unclear. Trimming removed 2 bases from V and 2 bases from J, with 1 base in between. The CDR3 covers 11 residues. Germline loops: CDR1 MNHNS, CDR2 SASEGT. This chain's CDR3 is CASSEPYEQYF. The CDR3 DNA is TGTGCCAGCAGTGAACCCTACGAGCAGTACTTC.

The chain uses TRBV7-8 and TRBJ2-7, with 8 bases identical to TRBD1. V lost 1 base and J lost 3; bases outside the gene matches: 8. Germline loops: CDR1 SGHVS, CDR2 FQNEAQ. This CDR3 region has 16 residues. CDR3 region: CASSLDLIGTGYEQYF. The CDR3 DNA is TGTGCCAGCAGCTTAGACCTAATCGGGACAGGCTACGAGCAGTACTTC.

V and J are TRBV7-8 and TRBJ2-2, with D unclear. Germline V CDR1 and CDR2: SGHVS, FQNEAQ. V lost 3 bases to trimming and J lost 2 bases, with 7 bases between them. The CDR3 consists of 14 residues. CDR3 protein: CASSLQDNTGELFF. CDR3 nucleotide sequence: TGTGCCAGCAGCTTGCAGGACAACACCGGGGAGCTGTTTTTT.

The sample holds one count of this clone. J is TRBJ2-3 and V is TRBV7-3, with 12 positions matching TRBD2. The CDR3 has 17 amino acids. Germline V gives CDR1 SGHTA, CDR2 FQGTGA. Trimming removed 2 bases from V and 0 bases from J; junction bases left unmatched: 3. The CDR3 coding sequence is TGTGCCAGCAGCTTATGGGGGACTAGCGGGAGCACAGATACGCAGTATTTT. Translating it yields CASSLWGTSGSTDTQYF.

A single count supports this clone. The same CDR3 also results from other DNA sequences found in this sample. The J gene is TRBJ1-1, the V gene TRBV28; D unresolved. Deletions cut 2 bases from V and 2 bases from J, with 6 bases between. The CDR3 has 13 amino acids. Germline V gene data show CDR1 as MDHEN and CDR2 as SYDVKM. In DNA, the CDR3 is TGTGCCAGCAGTTTAGGCAGAAACACTGAAGCTTTCTTT. This sequence encodes CASSLGRNTEAFF.

DNA of the CDR3: TGTGCCAGCCTCGGACTCACTAATTCACCCCTCCACTTT. Protein sequence: CASLGLTNSPLHF. The chain carries TRBV28 and TRBJ1-6, with no clear D. The CDR3 is 13 residues long. The V end lost 8 bases, the J end lost 6 bases, and 11 bases lay between the germline ends. Per germline, CDR1 MDHEN and CDR2 SYDVKM.

The chain couples TRBV7-6 to TRBJ1-1; 7 bases are shared with TRBD1. CDR3 size: 15 residues. Losses at the gene ends were 3 bases for V and 5 bases for J; bases not matched to a gene: 9. Germline V gene data show CDR1 as SGHVS and CDR2 as FNYEAQ. The CDR3 sequence: CASSFSTGPLTEAFF. The DNA of the CDR3 is TGTGCCAGCAGCTTTTCGACAGGGCCTCTGACTGAAGCTTTCTTT. Full variable domain (remainder filled in from reference TRBV7-6 and TRBJ1-1): GAGVSQSPRYKVTKRGQDVALRCDPISGHVSLYWYRQALGQGPEFLTYFNYEAQQDKSGLPNDRFSAERPEGSISTLTIQRTEQRDSAMYRCASSFSTGPLTEAFFGQGTRLTVV.

The V gene is TRBV29-1, the J gene TRBJ2-1; D is undetermined. CDR1 is SQVTM and CDR2 is ANQGSEA in the germline V gene. The CDR3 is 12 amino acids. Trimming pared 3 bases from V and 4 bases from J, leaving 7 bases between. The CDR3, as DNA: TGCAGCGTTGAGGGCAAATACAATGAGCAGTTCTTC. Translating it yields CSVEGKYNEQFF.

This clone was detected only once. V usage is TRBV2 and J usage is TRBJ1-1; the D gene is possibly TRBD1 (5 bases). Germline V gene lookup returns CDR1 SNHLY and CDR2 FYNNEI. The CDR3 has 16 residues. Trimming stripped 4 bases from V and 5 bases from J, with 20 bases between. This CDR3 is CASSGEFGGGRTEAFF. The CDR3 DNA is TGTGCCAGCAGTGGAGAGTTCGGGGGGGGAAGGACTGAAGCTTTCTTT.

The chain is built from TRBV5-4 and TRBJ1-5, with TRBD1 as a possible D gene (6 bases). The CDR3 is 14 amino acids. Germline V gives CDR1 SGHNT, CDR2 YYREEE (reference sequence). Deletions cut 0 bases from V and 4 bases from J, with 8 bases between. As DNA, the CDR3 is TGTGCCAGCAGCTTGGCAGGGGATAATCAGCCCCAGCATTTT. Encoded protein: CASSLAGDNQPQHF.

The chain has TRBV2 and TRBJ2-6; tentative D call: TRBD1 (5 bases). Trimming shortened V by 8 bases and J by 0 bases, and 14 bases separated the two germline ends. Germline CDR1 and CDR2: SNHLY and FYNNEI. The CDR3 extends over 16 amino acids. In DNA form, the CDR3 reads TGTGCCAGCCGGGCAGGGCTCCTCTCTGGGGCCAACGTCCTGACTTTC. Protein product: CASRAGLLSGANVLTF.

The J gene is TRBJ1-2, the V gene TRBV9; 7 nucleotides line up with TRBD1. With 1 base clipped from V and 8 bases from J, the junction kept 8 bases outside the gene matches. The CDR3 spans 14 residues. CDR1 SGDLS and CDR2 YYNGEE come from the germline V gene. In DNA, the CDR3 is TGTGCCAGCAGCGTACCCAAGGGGGCGGAAGGCTACACCTTC. Its translation is CASSVPKGAEGYTF.

The chain employs TRBV4-3 and TRBJ2-3; D gene unclear. The CDR3 sequence is 15 residues long. Germline V lookup: CDR1 LGHNA, CDR2 YSLEER. The V and J ends lost 1 base and 3 bases respectively, with 11 bases between them. The CDR3 region is CASSQGRAWTDTQYF. The DNA for the CDR3 is TGCGCCAGCAGCCAAGGAAGGGCGTGGACAGATACGCAGTATTTT.

The V gene is TRBV7-8, the J gene TRBJ2-1, with 11 nucleotides matching TRBD1. This CDR3 has 16 residues. The germline gives CDR1 SGHVS, CDR2 FQNEAQ. V was clipped by 4 bases and J by 7 bases; unmatched bases: 9. In nucleotides, the CDR3 is TGTGCCAGCAGCTCAAAGGACAGGGGGCACGGGAATGAGCAGTTCTTC. It translates to CASSSKDRGHGNEQFF.

The gene calls are TRBV6-4 and TRBJ2-3, with 14 bases identical to TRBD2. Germline assignment: CDR1 MRHNA and CDR2 SNTAGT. After removal of 3 bases from V and 4 bases from J, the junction contained 3 bases not matched to a gene. This CDR3 region has 16 residues. DNA of the CDR3: TGTGCCAGCAGTGAAGGACTAGCGGGGGGCGCAGATACGCAGTATTTT. Protein sequence: CASSEGLAGGADTQYF.

The rearrangement uses TRBV30 and TRBJ2-1; tentative D call: TRBD2 (6 bases). The CDR3 is made up of 12 amino acids. The V end was cut by 5 bases, the J end by 6 bases, with 11 bases between. CDR1 is GTSNPN, CDR2 SVGIG, per germline (reference sequence). The CDR3 nucleotides read TGTGCCTGGGGGTTAGCGGTCAATGAGCAGTTCTTC. This codes for CAWGLAVNEQFF.

The chain is built from TRBV5-4 and TRBJ2-2, with D unclear. CDR1 is SGHNT, CDR2 YYREEE, per germline (reference sequence). V was trimmed by 1 base and J by 0 bases, leaving 4 bases between them. The CDR3 runs 14 residues. CDR3 amino acids: CASSLLSNTGELFF. In DNA form, the CDR3 reads TGTGCCAGCAGCTTGTTGTCGAACACCGGGGAGCTGTTTTTT. Full variable domain (rest looked up from reference TRBV5-4 and TRBJ2-2): ETGVTQSPTHLIKTRGQQVTLRCSSQSGHNTVSWYQQALGQGPQFIFQYYREEENGRGNFPPRFSGLQFPNYSSELNVNALELDDSALYLCASSLLSNTGELFFGEGSRLTVL.

This rearrangement joins TRBV7-6 to TRBJ2-2; TRBD2 aligns across 11 bases. CDR1 is SGHVS, CDR2 FNYEAQ, per germline. The CDR3 covers 16 residues. The J segment lost 1 base and the V segment lost 5 bases, leaving 3 bases of the junction unmatched. DNA of the CDR3: TGTGCCAGCAGCCTCACTAGCGGGGGGAACACCGGGGAGCTGTTTTTT. It encodes CASSLTSGGNTGELFF. The variable domain in full, with the rest retrieved from reference TRBV7-6 and TRBJ2-2, is GAGVSQSPRYKVTKRGQDVALRCDPISGHVSLYWYRQALGQGPEFLTYFNYEAQQDKSGLPNDRFSAERPEGSISTLTIQRTEQRDSAMYRCASSLTSGGNTGELFFGEGSRLTVL.

The rearrangement uses TRBV5-4 and TRBJ2-1; the D gene is possibly TRBD2 (5 bases). In germline, CDR1 is SGHNT, CDR2 YYREEE (reference sequence). Trimming took 1 base from V and 7 from J, leaving 9 bases between them. The CDR3 length is 13 residues. In nucleotides, the CDR3 is TGTGCCAGCAGCTTGTTCGAGGGAAATGAGCAGTTCTTC. It yields the protein CASSLFEGNEQFF.